Each of the 17 T cell receptor beta chains below was sequenced from the same sample in a study of identical twins. MiXCR, applied by TCRdb to the 5' RACE reads, yields one record per CDR3 protein. The table records roughly 18,000 distinct CDR3 sequences, approximately 70% of them present only once. The sample comprised memory (CD45RO+) T cells sorted from blood. The receptor set was obtained from a woman aged 18-30 years in good health. This table probably holds off-target reads from a library built for another chain.

The V call is TRBV30, the J call TRBJ2-6; D remains ambiguous. Germline values: CDR1 GTSNPN, CDR2 SVGIG (reference sequence). Trimming left V 3 bases short and J 0 bases short, with 3 bases between. The CDR3 spans 13 residues. The CDR3 coding sequence is TGTGCCTGGAGGAACTCTGGGGCCAACGTCCTGACTTTC. Protein: CAWRNSGANVLTF.

The V gene is TRBV30, the J gene TRBJ2-6; a weak D match, TRBD1 (6 bases). Trimming removed 1 base from V and 2 bases from J, with 27 bases in between. Looked up from germline, CDR1 is GTSNPN and CDR2 is SVGIG (reference sequence). The CDR3 runs to 21 residues. The CDR3 bases are TGTGCCTGGAGTGAACGCCTACAGGGATGGGGGTATATCCCTGGGGCCAACGTCCTGACTTTC. Its translation: CAWSERLQGWGYIPGANVLTF.

This clonotype was seen a single time. The CDR3 region has the DNA TGTGCCAGCAGGACAGGGGTCGAGCAGTACTTC. Translating it yields CASRTGVEQYF. The gene calls are TRBV28 and TRBJ2-7, with TRBD1 matching over 8 bases. The germline V gene encodes CDR1 MDHEN and CDR2 SYDVKM. This CDR3 region has 11 residues. V lost 6 bases, J lost 6 bases, and 1 base stayed unmatched.

This rearrangement joins TRBV7-6 to TRBJ2-3; 7 nucleotides align to TRBD2. The germline gives CDR1 SGHVS, CDR2 FNYEAQ. The junction had 4 bases not matched to a gene; V was cut back by 1 base and J by 6 bases. The CDR3 runs to 14 residues. The CDR3 protein is CASSLGGEGDTQYF. The CDR3 DNA reads as TGTGCCAGCAGCTTAGGAGGGGAGGGTGATACGCAGTATTTT.

The V gene is TRBV15, the J gene TRBJ1-5; D unresolved. Trimming shortened V by 0 bases and J by 3 bases, and 3 bases separated the two germline ends. This CDR3 spans 13 amino acids. Germline lookup yields CDR1 LNHNV and CDR2 YYDKDF (reference sequence). The CDR3 nucleotides are TGTGCCACCAGCAGAGATACCAATCAGCCCCAGCATTTT. Protein product: CATSRDTNQPQHF.

This clonotype was counted only a few times. The chain combines TRBV21-1 with TRBJ2-1; the tabulated D call, TRBD1, remains unverified against the DNA. TRBV21-1 is an annotated pseudogene. The CDR3 is made up of 9 amino acids. Here the CDR3 DNA reads TGTGTTAGGGGCCGGGAGCAGTTCTTC. Residues: CVRGREQFF.

This clonotype was seen a single time. The chain combines TRBV6-2 or TRBV6-3 with TRBJ2-7, with D tentatively TRBD2 (5 bases). V was trimmed by 6 bases and J by 3 bases, leaving 9 bases between them. The CDR3 has 12 amino acids. CDR1 and CDR2 (germline): MNHEY, SVGEGT. CDR3 sequence reads: CASRDFNYEQYF. CDR3 nucleotide sequence: TGTGCCAGCAGGGACTTCAACTACGAGCAGTACTTC.

The genes are TRBV12-5 and TRBJ1-4, with a weak D call TRBD1 (5 bases). The germline CDR1 and CDR2 sequences are LGHNT and FRNRAP. V was clipped by 6 bases and J by 5 bases, with 13 bases between them. There are 14 residues in the CDR3. The CDR3 spells CASGSGTENEKLFF. The DNA for the CDR3 is TGTGCTAGTGGGTCCGGGACGGAAAATGAAAAACTGTTTTTT.

This chain connects TRBV20-1 to TRBJ2-3; 7 nucleotides match TRBD2. V lost 7 bases, J lost 2 bases, and 9 bases stayed unmatched. Germline V CDR1 and CDR2: DFQATT, SNEGSKA (reference sequence). The CDR3 is 14 amino acids. CDR3 nucleotides: TGCAGTGAACTAGCGAGGTTGCCCACAGATACGCAGTATTTT. It translates to CSELARLPTDTQYF.

J is TRBJ2-1 and V is TRBV20-1; TRBD2 aligns across 12 bases. The CDR3 is made up of 13 amino acids. Germline CDR1 is DFQATT and CDR2 is SNEGSKA (reference sequence). The V segment lost 3 bases and the J segment 10 bases; nucleotides outside the gene matches: 4. In DNA form, the CDR3 reads TGCAGTGCTAGGGGGACTAGCGGGCGGGAGCAGTTCTTC. This gives the protein CSARGTSGREQFF.

This clonotype was counted a few times. The V gene is TRBV29-1, the J gene TRBJ2-2; D gene ambiguous. V was clipped by 3 bases and J by 0 bases, with 11 bases between them. CDR1 and CDR2 from the germline V gene are SQVTM and ANQGSEA. CDR3 size: 15 residues. CDR3 amino acids: CSVDTDAANTGELFF. The CDR3 bases are TGCAGCGTTGATACGGACGCCGCGAACACCGGGGAGCTGTTTTTT.

This chain links TRBV2 with TRBJ2-7; D is unresolved. This CDR3 contains 13 residues. The V gene's germline CDR1 is SNHLY and CDR2 FYNNEI. Trimming took 1 base from V and 6 from J, leaving 10 bases between them. CDR3 residues: CASSEDLPGEQYF. The CDR3 DNA sequence: TGTGCCAGCAGTGAAGACCTGCCGGGCGAGCAGTACTTC.

This clonotype was seen only a few times. This chain links TRBV20-1 with TRBJ2-7; D may match TRBD1 or TRBD2 (5 bases each). This CDR3 spans 15 amino acids. Trimming took off 3 bases at V and 3 bases at J, with 18 bases between the two ends. Germline CDR1 DFQATT, CDR2 SNEGSKA (reference sequence). The chain's CDR3 is CSASSQGDFNYEQYF. In DNA, the CDR3 is TGCAGTGCTAGTTCTCAGGGAGACTTTAACTACGAGCAGTACTTC.

The CDR3 sequence is CAASGQGLVVRLDEQYF. DNA for the CDR3: TGTGCTGCGTCGGGACAGGGCCTTGTGGTACGTCTTGACGAGCAGTACTTC. The V gene is TRBV5-8, the J gene TRBJ2-7; TRBD1 matches 9 bases. Per the germline V gene, CDR1 is SGHTS and CDR2 is YDEGEE. The CDR3 is made up of 17 amino acids.

The chain carries TRBV5-1 and TRBJ2-3, with D uncertain. V lost 6 bases to trimming and J lost 4 bases, with 18 bases between them. The CDR3 covers 15 residues. Germline CDR1 and CDR2: SGHRS and YFSETQ. CDR3 amino acids: CASTLLGILSDTQYF. The CDR3 DNA reads TGCGCCAGCACCCTCCTTGGCATACTTTCAGATACGCAGTATTTT.

The chain employs TRBV4-3 and TRBJ1-4, with D perhaps TRBD1 (6 bases). CDR3 length: 16 amino acids. Trimming left V 4 bases short and J 4 bases short, with 16 bases between. Germline CDR1 LGHNA, CDR2 YSLEER. The CDR3 reads CASSLDYQGFNEKLFF. DNA of the CDR3: TGCGCCAGCAGCCTAGACTACCAGGGGTTTAATGAAAAACTGTTTTTT.

The chain has TRBV23-1 and TRBJ2-1; 7 positions agree with TRBD1. TRBV23-1 is filed as an ORF, its function uncertain. The V and J ends lost 7 bases and 4 bases, in that order; junction bases with no gene match: 10. The CDR3 extends over 15 amino acids. The CDR3 bases are TGCGCCAGCACCACCATTAGGGACAGTTACAATGAGCAGTTCTTC. Translated: CASTTIRDSYNEQFF.